This T cell receptor beta chain stems from a study of immune characteristics of hereditary and idiopathic chronic pancreatitis. Study-wide context: Local immune cells and TCRbeta repertoires in the pancreas were profiled in this study for hereditary and idiopathic chronic pancreatitis, with control organ donor pancreases used for comparison. TCRbeta sequencing included 5 control pancreases, about seven pancreases with hereditary chronic pancreatitis and about 6 pancreases with idiopathic chronic pancreatitis. Minimal in vitro experimental manipulation of pancreas-infiltrating T cells was the reason the gDNA-based approach was selected.

The library was generated by the immunoSEQ multiplex PCR assay. The TCRbeta CDR3 region and neighboring sequences were amplified from pancreatic genomic DNA and then sequenced. The published analysis was carried out like this. Repertoire diversity was assessed as a mean normalized Shannon-Wiener index, together with productive clonality and counts of productive rearrangements. Control and chronic pancreatitis repertoire metrics were compared by means of the nonparametric Mann-Whitney U test. A shared clonotype was defined as a CDR3beta sequence with the same amino acid composition and length across subjects. Not all clones reach the TCRdb copy of this immuneACCESS table, which keeps in-frame sequences only. Checked studies attribute under half of the gap to unresolved V genes and leave the rest unexplained. V, J and clone size derive from that table, while D and trimming were established from the DNA sequence. For this sample there are 6,000 or so clones; approximately 70% appear just once. The ten biggest clones cover approximately 7% of the sample.

Pancreas tissue with chronic pancreatitis was obtained from patients having total pancreatectomy with islet autotransplantation (TPIAT). None of the chronic pancreatitis patients included in the study had a known history of diabetes. Genomic DNA was extracted directly from bulk pancreas tissue, without T cell sorting, for TCRbeta sequencing. Pancreas tissues from patients and organ donors were collected consecutively at two US centers. Trimming accounts for 6 bases at V and 4 bases at J, while the number of junction bases matched to no gene is 10. The CDR3 contains 16 residues, cysteine and phenylalanine counted. Here the CDR3 DNA is all that survives: 48 bases in frame from base 1. CDR1 is given as SNHLY and CDR2 as FYNNEI, both from the germline V gene. A single count supports this clone. There is no known antigen for this receptor. Qualities for individual bases were not recorded, and no much larger clone is one base off.

Overall results and qualifications from the work: Vbeta-Jbeta gene family usage, including TRBV10, TRBV19, TRBV23 and TRBV5, differed between hereditary and idiopathic chronic pancreatitis. Both chronic pancreatitis groups showed significantly increased TCRbeta repertoire diversity and reduced clonality versus controls. Because patient tissue could only be obtained at the time of TPIAT, differences in disease duration may have influenced the immune findings. The study did not include chronic pancreatitis caused by alcohol use. Among over 10 chronic pancreatitis patients, the number of productive TCR rearrangements showed a positive correlation with disease severity scores.

The TCR was taken from a human donor with chronic pancreatitis. The chain uses TRBV2 and TRBJ2-1, and 9 junctional nucleotides match TRBD2. Sequencing was carried out using pancreas tissue with hereditary chronic pancreatitis. The nucleotide sequence is given as TGTGCCAGCAGCCCATCCCCAGCGGGGGGATACAATGAGCAGTTCTTC. This codes for CASSPSPAGGYNEQFF. The full variable domain, with segments outside the CDR3 supplied by the reference TRBV2 and TRBJ2-1 proteins, appears as EPEVTQTPSHQVTQMGQEVILRCVPISNHLYFYWYRQILGQKVEFLVSFYNNEISEKSEIFDDQFSVERPDGSNFTLKIRSTKLEDSAMYFCASSPSPAGGYNEQFFGPGTRLTVL.